Below, 7 T cell receptor beta chains from the same sample are listed, as sequenced in a study of early T cells in non-severe SARS-CoV-2 infection. TCRdb recomputed calls from the 5' RACE reads with MiXCR, one row per CDR3 protein. The table includes tens of thousands of distinct CDR3 sequences, around 4.4% detected once. The sequencing sample was made of whole blood. The receptors come from an adult who was a healthcare worker with PCR-confirmed SARS-CoV-2 infection or an uninfected control (not recorded which).

This clonotype is labeled as medium-sized. The CDR3, as DNA: TGTGCCAGTAGTCCCACTACAGGGGGCGGCTCACCCCTCCACTTT. Its protein product is CASSPTTGGGSPLHF. The gene calls are TRBV19 and TRBJ1-6, with 9 bases that match TRBD1. The trim removed 5 bases at V and 10 bases at J, leaving 9 bases unmatched. The CDR3 contains 15 residues. Per germline, CDR1 LNHDA and CDR2 SQIVND (reference sequence).

This chain uses TRBV11-2 with TRBJ2-7; 9 nucleotides agree with TRBD2. CDR3 length equals 15 residues. In germline, CDR1 is SGHAT, CDR2 FQNNGV. V trimming: 1 base; J trimming: 6 bases; junction bases outside the gene matches: 7. The CDR3 nucleotides are TGTGCCAGCAGCTTAGTGCGCGGGAGGGCCCTCGAGCAGTACTTC. Translated: CASSLVRGRALEQYF.

This clonotype showed up many times. The rearrangement uses TRBV20-1 and TRBJ1-5, with D possibly being TRBD1 (5 bases). This CDR3 comprises 10 residues. Trimming stripped 6 bases from V and 8 bases from J, with 8 bases between. Germline V CDR1 and CDR2: DFQATT, SNEGSKA (reference sequence). The CDR3: CSAGVEPQHF. For the CDR3, the DNA is TGCAGTGCGGGGGTTGAGCCCCAGCATTTT.

J is TRBJ2-3 and V is TRBV3-1; the D gene could be TRBD1 or TRBD2 (5 bases each). Germline CDR1 LGHDT, CDR2 YNNKEL (reference sequence). There are 13 residues in the CDR3. V lost 4 bases to trimming and J lost 5 bases, with 10 bases between them. The CDR3 DNA follows: TGTGCCAGCAGCCCCCGGGGCCTAGATACGCAGTATTTT. This codes for CASSPRGLDTQYF.

The CDR3 region is CASSQEGPWTGRVGYTF. The CDR3 DNA is TGTGCCAGCAGCCAAGAGGGACCCTGGACAGGGAGAGTTGGCTACACCTTC. V usage is TRBV4-2 and J usage is TRBJ1-2; 8 bases are shared with TRBD1. CDR3 length: 17 residues. Trimming removed 0 bases from V and 7 bases from J; junction bases left unmatched: 13. In germline, CDR1 is LGHNA, CDR2 YNFKEQ.

In its sample, this clonotype was seen many times. This chain uses TRBV7-2 with TRBJ2-2, with D possibly being TRBD2 (7 bases). Germline V gene lookup returns CDR1 SGHTA and CDR2 FQGNSA. V was clipped by 5 bases and J by 6 bases, with 16 bases between them. The CDR3 runs 15 residues. CDR3 sequence: CASSHGGAIPGELFF. The DNA for the CDR3 is TGTGCCAGCAGCCATGGGGGGGCCATCCCCGGGGAGCTGTTTTTT.

This clonotype was picked up a small number of times. The V and J genes are TRBV27 and TRBJ2-2; 9 bases are a match to TRBD1. This CDR3 has 16 residues. CDR1 and CDR2 (germline): MNHEY, SMNVEV (reference sequence). The J segment lost 4 bases and the V segment lost 7 bases, leaving 10 bases of the junction unmatched. CDR3 region: CASTHLDRGGTGELFF. CDR3 DNA sequence: TGTGCCAGCACCCATCTGGACAGGGGTGGCACCGGGGAGCTGTTTTTT.